Here is one T cell receptor (beta chain) with its context. What this receptor recognizes is not known. No qualities accompany the bases; no much larger clone lies one base away. The data stem from a study of graft-versus-host responses after intestinal transplantation (dated by TCRdb to about 2021). With regard to the full study: Recipients received multivisceral, liver-intestinal, or isolated intestinal transplants. Rather than being sequenced by the commercial service, samples from a few later patients were sequenced in-house on an Illumina MiSeq and processed with MiXCR. Every recipient was given anti-thymocyte globulin induction, followed by about three years of maintenance tacrolimus and steroids. A peak of at least 4% donor T cells among recipient peripheral blood mononuclear cells was the definition used for donor T cell macrochimerism. A cohort of about 26 intestinal transplant recipients, including one retransplant, was enrolled, and 3 patients lacking pretransplant specimens were excluded. Bulk TCR-beta CDR3 sequencing was used to track graft-versus-host and host-versus-graft alloreactive T cell clones in the graft, circulation and bone marrow after intestinal transplantation. To identify alloreactive clones, pre-transplant mixed lymphocyte reaction products were sequenced and then compared with unstimulated pre-transplant donor and recipient T cells. The research as a whole found: Conclusions were limited by the relatively low number and heterogeneity of intestinal transplant patients. GvH clones turned up in recipient bone marrow, with some appearing earlier in ileal mucosa or blood, a pattern consistent with an intestinal mucosal origin. Early after transplant, peak levels of circulating GvH clones were associated with declines in HvG clones. Patients with donor T cell macrochimerism had high GvH to HvG T cell clonal ratios in their allografts.

The germline V gene provides CDR1 SGHDT and CDR2 YYEEEE. At the junction V is shortened by 7 bases and J by 0 bases, with 14 bases in between. Including the terminal cysteine and phenylalanine, the CDR3 comprises 15 residues. Only CDR3 DNA remains: 45 bases, in frame from the first base. The library was generated by the immunoSEQ multiplex PCR assay. In most patients, genomic DNA was isolated using the Qiagen DNeasy Blood and Tissue Kit and sent frozen to Adaptive Biotechnologies for TCR sequencing. High-throughput TCR-beta CDR3 sequencing of genomic DNA from most patients was performed by Adaptive Biotechnologies. The authors processed their data as follows. TCR sequencing data for around 19 patients were retrieved from Adaptive's ImmunoSEQ software; three other patients were processed with MiXCR and VDJtools. To correct CD4 versus CD8 sorting errors, sequences present in both subsets at a frequency ratio below 5:1 were removed. Because the origin of CDR3 nucleotide sequences shared between donor and recipient could not be assigned, those sequences were removed. Alloreactive clones required at least 2-fold expansion over unstimulated cells and minimum CFSE-low frequency of 0.002% (template counts) or 0.001% (read counts). Clones were considered mappable if detected in sequenced pre-transplant spleen, lymph node, or MLR CFSE-low populations of the donor or recipient. The cumulative frequency of alloreactive clones was calculated as a percentage of all sequences, weighted by copy number. This is the immuneACCESS table as TCRdb keeps it, with only in-frame sequences that have V and J called. A part of the clones is gone; compared with another copy, unresolved V genes explain less than half, and the rest is unexplained. V and J calls plus clone size are reproduced from that table; the DNA served to infer D and trimming. The sample table holds fewer than 150,000 clones, of which around nine tenths were seen once. The top ten constitute around 0.16% of the sample.

Sample time point, as interpreted from the label and publication: cells obtained before transplantation from donor or recipient. CD3+CD4+ and CD3+CD8+ populations were FACS-sorted from unstimulated pre-transplant donor and recipient cells taken from spleen or lymph nodes. The chain is made from TRBV5-6 and TRBJ2-1; no D gene is confidently identified. The sequence derives from a human donor who received an intestinal transplant. This sample comprised unstimulated CD4+ T cells sorted from spleen or lymph node cells, obtained before intestinal transplant. The CDR3 amino acid sequence is: CASSQGRSSYNEQFF. At the DNA level, the sequence is TGTGCCAGCTCCCAAGGACGGAGCTCCTACAATGAGCAGTTCTTC.